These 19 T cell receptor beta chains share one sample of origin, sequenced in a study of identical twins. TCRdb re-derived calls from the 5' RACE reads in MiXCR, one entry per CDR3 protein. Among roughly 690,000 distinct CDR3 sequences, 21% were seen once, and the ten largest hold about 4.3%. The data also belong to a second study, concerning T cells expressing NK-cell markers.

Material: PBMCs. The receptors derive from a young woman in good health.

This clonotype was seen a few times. CDR3 region: CASSQVGSDGYTF. CDR3 bases: TGTGCCAGCAGCCAAGTTGGGTCAGACGGCTACACCTTC. The rearrangement links TRBV3-1 to TRBJ1-2; D ambiguous. Germline CDR1 is LGHDT and CDR2 is YNNKEL (reference sequence). V shed 1 base and J shed 8 bases, with 11 bases lying between them. The CDR3 has 13 amino acids.

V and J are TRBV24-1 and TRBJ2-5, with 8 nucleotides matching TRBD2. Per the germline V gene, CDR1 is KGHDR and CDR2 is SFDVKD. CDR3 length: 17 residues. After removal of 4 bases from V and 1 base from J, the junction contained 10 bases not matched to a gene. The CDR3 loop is CATSDRHKSGGQETQYF. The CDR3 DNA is TGTGCCACCAGTGACCGGCATAAGAGCGGGGGCCAAGAGACCCAGTACTTC.

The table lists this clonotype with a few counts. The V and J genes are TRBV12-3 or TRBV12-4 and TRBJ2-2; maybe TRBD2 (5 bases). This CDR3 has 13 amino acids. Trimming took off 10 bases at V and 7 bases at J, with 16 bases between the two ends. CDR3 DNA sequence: TGTGCCACGGAGGCTATCCCGAGCGGGGAGCTGTTTTTT. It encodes CATEAIPSGELFF.

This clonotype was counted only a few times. Written as DNA, the CDR3 is TGTGCCAGCAGCTACACAGGGATGGGGAACATTCAGTACTTC. Protein: CASSYTGMGNIQYF. The chain carries TRBV14 and TRBJ2-4, with D possibly matching TRBD1 (6 bases). The germline gives CDR1 SGHDN, CDR2 FVKESK. The CDR3 runs 14 residues. V lost 5 bases, J lost 7 bases, and 15 bases lay in between.

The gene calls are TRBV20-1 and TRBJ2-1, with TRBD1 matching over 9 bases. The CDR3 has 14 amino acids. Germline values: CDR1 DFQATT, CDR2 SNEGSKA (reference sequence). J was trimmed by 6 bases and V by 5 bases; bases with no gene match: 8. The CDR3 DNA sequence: TGCAGTGCTCCGCCCCGACAGGGGGGCAATGAGCAGTTCTTC. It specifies CSAPPRQGGNEQFF.

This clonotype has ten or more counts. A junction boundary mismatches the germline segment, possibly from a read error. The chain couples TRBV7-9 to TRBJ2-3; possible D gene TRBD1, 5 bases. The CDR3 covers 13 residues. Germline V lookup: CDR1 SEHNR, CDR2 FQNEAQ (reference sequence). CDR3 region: CASTLGGTDTQYF. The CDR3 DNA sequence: TGTGCCAGCACCTTAGGGGGCACAGATACGCAGTATTTT.

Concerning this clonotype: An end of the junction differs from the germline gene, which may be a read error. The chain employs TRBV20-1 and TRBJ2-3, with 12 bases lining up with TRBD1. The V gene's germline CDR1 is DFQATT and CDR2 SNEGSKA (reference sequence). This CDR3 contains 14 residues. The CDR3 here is CSPYGTGGRDTLYF. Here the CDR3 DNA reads TGCAGTCCGTATGGGACAGGGGGCAGAGATACGCTGTATTTT.

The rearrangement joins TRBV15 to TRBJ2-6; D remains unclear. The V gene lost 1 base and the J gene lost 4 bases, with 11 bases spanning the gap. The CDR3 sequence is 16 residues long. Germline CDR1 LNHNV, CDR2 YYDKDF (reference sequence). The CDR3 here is CATSRVSGQGANVLTF. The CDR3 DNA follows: TGTGCCACCAGCAGAGTTTCCGGGCAAGGGGCCAACGTCCTGACTTTC.

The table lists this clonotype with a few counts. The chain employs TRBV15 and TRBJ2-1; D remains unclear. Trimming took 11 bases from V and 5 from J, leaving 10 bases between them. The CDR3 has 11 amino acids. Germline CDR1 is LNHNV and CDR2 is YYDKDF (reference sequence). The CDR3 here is CASTDNNEQFF. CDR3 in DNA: TGTGCCTCGACTGATAACAATGAGCAGTTCTTC.

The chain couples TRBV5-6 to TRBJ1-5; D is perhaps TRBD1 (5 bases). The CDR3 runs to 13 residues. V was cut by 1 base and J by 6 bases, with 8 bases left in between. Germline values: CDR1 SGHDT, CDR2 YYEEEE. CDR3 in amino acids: CASSLYGGQPQHF. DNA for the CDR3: TGTGCCAGCAGCTTGTACGGGGGTCAGCCCCAGCATTTT.

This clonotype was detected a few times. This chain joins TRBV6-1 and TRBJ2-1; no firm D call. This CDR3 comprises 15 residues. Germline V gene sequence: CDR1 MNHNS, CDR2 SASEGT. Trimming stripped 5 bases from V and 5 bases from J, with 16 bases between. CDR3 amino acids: CASSQQWGTHNEQFF. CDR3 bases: TGTGCCAGCAGTCAACAGTGGGGAACACACAATGAGCAGTTCTTC.

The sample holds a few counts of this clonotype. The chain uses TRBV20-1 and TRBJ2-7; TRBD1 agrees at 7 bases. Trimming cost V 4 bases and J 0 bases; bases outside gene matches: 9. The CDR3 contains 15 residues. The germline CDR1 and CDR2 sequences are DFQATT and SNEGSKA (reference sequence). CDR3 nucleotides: TGCAGTGCTAAACCGTGGGACAGAGCCTCCTACGAGCAGTACTTC. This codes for CSAKPWDRASYEQYF.

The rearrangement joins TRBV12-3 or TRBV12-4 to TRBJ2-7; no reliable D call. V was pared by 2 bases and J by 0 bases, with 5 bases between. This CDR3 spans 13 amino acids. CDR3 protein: CASSLKASYEQYF. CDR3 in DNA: TGTGCCAGCAGTTTAAAAGCCTCCTACGAGCAGTACTTC.

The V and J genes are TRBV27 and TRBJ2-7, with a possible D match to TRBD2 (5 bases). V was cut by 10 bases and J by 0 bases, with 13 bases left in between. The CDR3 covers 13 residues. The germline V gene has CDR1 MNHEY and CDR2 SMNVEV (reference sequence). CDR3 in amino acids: CATSDLDSYEQYF. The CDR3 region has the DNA TGTGCCACCTCGGACTTGGACTCCTACGAGCAGTACTTC.

Here the CDR3 reads CSARDWRGGFIEQFF. CDR3 sequence (DNA): TGCAGTGCTAGAGATTGGCGGGGGGGTTTTATCGAGCAGTTCTTC. The V and J genes are TRBV20-1 and TRBJ2-1; TRBD2 matches 9 bases. Germline V CDR1 and CDR2: DFQATT, SNEGSKA (reference sequence). CDR3 size: 15 residues. V lost 0 bases and J lost 10; bases outside the gene matches: 10.

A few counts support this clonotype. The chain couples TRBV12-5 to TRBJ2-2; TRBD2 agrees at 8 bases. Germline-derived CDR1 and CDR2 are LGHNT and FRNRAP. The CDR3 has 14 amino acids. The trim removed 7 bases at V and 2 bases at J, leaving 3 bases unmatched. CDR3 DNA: TGTGCTAGTGTTACTAGCGGTAACACCGGGGAGCTGTTTTTT. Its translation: CASVTSGNTGELFF.

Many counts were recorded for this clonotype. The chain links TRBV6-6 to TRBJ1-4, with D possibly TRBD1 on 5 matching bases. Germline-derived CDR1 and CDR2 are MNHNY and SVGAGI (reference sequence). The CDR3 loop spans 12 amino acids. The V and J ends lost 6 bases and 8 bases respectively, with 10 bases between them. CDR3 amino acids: CASRQGREKLFF. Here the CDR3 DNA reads TGTGCCAGCAGGCAGGGTCGGGAAAAACTGTTTTTT.

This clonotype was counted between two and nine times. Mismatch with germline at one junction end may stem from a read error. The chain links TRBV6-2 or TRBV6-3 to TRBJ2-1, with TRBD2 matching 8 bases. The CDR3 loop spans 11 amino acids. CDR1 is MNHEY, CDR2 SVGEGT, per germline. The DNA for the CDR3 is TGTGCCAGCAACAGAGCGGGAGTCTTTCTCTTC. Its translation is CASNRAGVFLF.

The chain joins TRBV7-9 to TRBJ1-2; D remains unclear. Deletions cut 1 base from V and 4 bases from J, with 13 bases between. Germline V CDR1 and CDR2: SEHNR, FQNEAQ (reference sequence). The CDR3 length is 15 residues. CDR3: CASSLEAGRFYGYTF. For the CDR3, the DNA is TGTGCCAGCAGCTTAGAGGCCGGGCGGTTCTATGGCTACACCTTC.